A selection of T cell receptor beta chains follows, all from one sample in a study of metastatic and nonmetastatic thyroid tumors. TCRdb re-called the PCR reads through MiXCR. The table records under 20,000 clones, roughly a third of them present only once. What was sequenced was tumor tissue. These receptors all stem from a male donor with papillary thyroid cancer or a benign thyroid nodule (not recorded which). Some clones in this sample may be carry-over from other donors' samples. Each CDR3 is given without its conserved first and last residue. The order of the fields is CDR3 protein, J gene, V gene.

ASSPGTRSEQY	TRBJ2-7	TRBV7-8
ASSESGTGHLSYEQY	TRBJ2-7	TRBV6-1
ASGTSDRQYGYT	TRBJ1-2	TRBV12-5
ASSPFSSTYEQY	TRBJ2-7	TRBV18
ASSLERGSYSNQPQH	TRBJ1-5	TRBV5-4
ASSQATGDKNNEQF	TRBJ2-1	TRBV3-1
ASSGRGVEQF	TRBJ2-1	TRBV6-1
ASNTQDIGELF	TRBJ2-2	TRBV19
AISGVAGGMNTGELF	TRBJ2-2	TRBV10-3
ASSIARGSDTQY	TRBJ2-3	TRBV19
ASSLNPAMGGEQY	TRBJ2-7	TRBV28
ASSGLSGGSTYSEQF	TRBJ2-1	TRBV12-3/TRBV12-4
ASSPTLRTLALSNEQF	TRBJ2-1	TRBV6-5
ASVRQDTEAF	TRBJ1-1	TRBV5-8
ASGLGWDEQF	TRBJ2-1	TRBV5-1
ATSRDPLEWYPWELF	TRBJ2-2	TRBV15
ASSQGQLNQPQH	TRBJ1-5	TRBV4-1
SWSGVREGVGWTQY	TRBJ2-3	TRBV30
ASSVRVCGISYEQY	TRBJ2-7	TRBV6-1
SASGVPEETQY	TRBJ2-5	TRBV20-1
ASSLSQGLYGYT	TRBJ1-2	TRBV7-2
SALTGTPNEQF	TRBJ2-1	TRBV20-1